This T cell receptor (beta chain) came from a study of T cell responses to AZD1222 COVID-19 vaccine. Findings and limits, study-wide: A reported finding is that nearly half of spike-specific TCRs target unmutated variant regions. After the peak T cell response, and only then, were repertoires sampled. A mostly white British donor set with more females was recruited, and clonal diversity was possibly underestimated.

Germline lookup yields CDR1 LGHDT and CDR2 YNNKEL (reference sequence). This CDR3 region has 11 residues. Trimming removed 5 bases from V and 15 bases from J, with 11 bases in between. Using immunoSEQ multiplex PCR, the repertoire was profiled, and TCRdb retains in-frame clones only, with some absent. The sample contains 100,000 to 120,000 clones, about 91% of which appear only once. About this clone itself: Its antigen is as yet unknown.

The study pooled second doses at about 4 or about 12 weeks. The sample was peripheral blood, taken 28 days after the second AZD1222 dose. The J gene is TRBJ1-6, the V gene TRBV3-1 (or the pseudogene TRBV3-2); perhaps TRBD1 as D (5 bases). The sequence was obtained from an adult who received the AZD1222 COVID-19 vaccine. The CDR3 DNA sequence: TGTGCCAGCAGCTTGGACAATCTCCTCCACTTT. Translated: CASSLDNLLHF.